This TCR beta chain was captured in a study of T cell changes during pregnancy in multiple sclerosis. TCRdb keeps only in-frame clones here, not all; method: immunoSEQ multiplex PCR. The table includes about 58,000 clones, about 89% detected once. Germline CDR1 and CDR2: PRHDT and FYEKMQ (reference sequence). This CDR3 region has 16 residues. After removal of 4 bases from V and 0 bases from J, the junction contained 4 bases not matched to a gene. The chain employs TRBV13 and TRBJ2-2, with TRBD2 matching over 8 bases. This TCR derives from a female donor in good health, enrolled as a control in a pregnancy study. Sequenced here: CD4+ T cells from peripheral blood mononuclear cells, sampled after pregnancy. The CDR3 region has the DNA TGTGCCAGCAGCTATGCGGGACTAGCGAACACCGGGGAGCTGTTTTTT. This encodes CASSYAGLANTGELFF.